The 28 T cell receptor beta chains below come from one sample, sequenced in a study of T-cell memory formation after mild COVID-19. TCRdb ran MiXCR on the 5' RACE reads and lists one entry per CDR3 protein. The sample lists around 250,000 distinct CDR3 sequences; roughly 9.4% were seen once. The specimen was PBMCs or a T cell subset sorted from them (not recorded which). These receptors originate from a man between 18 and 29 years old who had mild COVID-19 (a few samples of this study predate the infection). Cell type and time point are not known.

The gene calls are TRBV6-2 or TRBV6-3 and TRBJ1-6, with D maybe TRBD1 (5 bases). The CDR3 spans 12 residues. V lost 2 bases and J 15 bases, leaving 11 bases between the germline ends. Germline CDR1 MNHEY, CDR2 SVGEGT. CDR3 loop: CASSYQEGLLHF. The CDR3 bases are TGTGCCAGCAGTTACCAGGAGGGGCTCCTCCACTTT.

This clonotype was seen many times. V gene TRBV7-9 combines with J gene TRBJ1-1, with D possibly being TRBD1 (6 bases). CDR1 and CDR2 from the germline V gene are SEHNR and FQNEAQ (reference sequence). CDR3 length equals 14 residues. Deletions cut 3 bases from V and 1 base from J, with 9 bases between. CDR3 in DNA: TGTGCCAGCAGCTTTGGGGGCGAGAACACTGAAGCTTTCTTT. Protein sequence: CASSFGGENTEAFF.

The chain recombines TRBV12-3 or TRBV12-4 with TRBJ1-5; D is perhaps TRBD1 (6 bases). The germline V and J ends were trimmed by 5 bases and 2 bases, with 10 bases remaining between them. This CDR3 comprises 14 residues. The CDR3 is CASSQRGGNQPQHF. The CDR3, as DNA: TGTGCCAGCAGTCAGAGGGGGGGCAATCAGCCCCAGCATTTT.

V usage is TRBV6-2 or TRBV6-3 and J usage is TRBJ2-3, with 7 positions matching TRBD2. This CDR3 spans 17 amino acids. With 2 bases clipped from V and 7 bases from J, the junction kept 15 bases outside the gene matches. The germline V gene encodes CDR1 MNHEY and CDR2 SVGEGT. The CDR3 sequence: CASSYPAMASGTNTQYF. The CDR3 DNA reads TGTGCCAGCAGTTACCCAGCCATGGCTAGCGGAACGAATACGCAGTATTTT.

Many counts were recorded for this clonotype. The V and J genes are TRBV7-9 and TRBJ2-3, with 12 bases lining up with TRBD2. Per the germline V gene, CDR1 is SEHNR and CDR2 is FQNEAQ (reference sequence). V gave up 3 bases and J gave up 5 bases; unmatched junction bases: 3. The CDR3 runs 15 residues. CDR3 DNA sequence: TGTGCCAGCAGCTTGCTAGCGGGGGGGCTAGATACGCAGTATTTT. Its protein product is CASSLLAGGLDTQYF.

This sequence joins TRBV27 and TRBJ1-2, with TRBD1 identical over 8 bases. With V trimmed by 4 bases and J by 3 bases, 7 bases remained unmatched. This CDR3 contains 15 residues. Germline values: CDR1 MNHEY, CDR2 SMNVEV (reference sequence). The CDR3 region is CASSSLTGAHYGYTF. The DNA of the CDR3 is TGTGCCAGCAGTTCGCTGACAGGGGCGCACTATGGCTACACCTTC.

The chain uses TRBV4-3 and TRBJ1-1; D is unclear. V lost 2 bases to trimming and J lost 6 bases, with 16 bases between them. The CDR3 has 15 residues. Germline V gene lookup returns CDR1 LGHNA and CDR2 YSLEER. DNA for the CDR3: TGCGCCAGCAGCCAAATCAGTCCTTTTCACGCTGAAGCTTTCTTT. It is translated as CASSQISPFHAEAFF.

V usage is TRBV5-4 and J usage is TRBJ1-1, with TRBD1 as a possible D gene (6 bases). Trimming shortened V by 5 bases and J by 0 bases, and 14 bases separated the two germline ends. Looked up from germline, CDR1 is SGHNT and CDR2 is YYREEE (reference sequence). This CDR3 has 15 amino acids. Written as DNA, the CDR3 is TGTGCCAGCAGACCTCGGACAGAGATGAACACTGAAGCTTTCTTT. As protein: CASRPRTEMNTEAFF.

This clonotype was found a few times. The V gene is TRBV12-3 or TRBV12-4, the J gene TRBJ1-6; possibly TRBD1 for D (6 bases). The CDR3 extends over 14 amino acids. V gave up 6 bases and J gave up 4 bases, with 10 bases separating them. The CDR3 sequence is CASSKQGYNSPLHF. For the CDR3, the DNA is TGTGCCAGCAGCAAACAGGGATATAATTCACCCCTCCACTTT.

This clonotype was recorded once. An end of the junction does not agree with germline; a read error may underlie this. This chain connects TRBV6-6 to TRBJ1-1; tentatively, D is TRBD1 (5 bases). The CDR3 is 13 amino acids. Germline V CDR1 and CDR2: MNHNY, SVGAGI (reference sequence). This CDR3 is CSSSYSPGAEAFF. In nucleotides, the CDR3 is TGTTCCAGCAGTTACTCGCCGGGGGCTGAAGCTTTCTTT.

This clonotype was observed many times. CDR3 amino acids: CASSSRDTEAFF. CDR3 DNA: TGCGCCAGCAGCTCCAGGGACACTGAAGCTTTCTTT. The rearrangement links TRBV5-1 to TRBJ1-1, with D perhaps TRBD1 (5 bases). CDR3 length equals 12 residues. Germline CDR1 is SGHRS and CDR2 is YFSETQ. V gave up 3 bases and J gave up 3 bases, with 6 bases separating them.

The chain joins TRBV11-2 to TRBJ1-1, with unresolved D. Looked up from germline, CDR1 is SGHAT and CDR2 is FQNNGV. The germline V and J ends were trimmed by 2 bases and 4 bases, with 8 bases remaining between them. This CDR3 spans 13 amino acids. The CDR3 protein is CASSLQWATEAFF. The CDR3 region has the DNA TGTGCCAGCAGCTTACAGTGGGCCACTGAAGCTTTCTTT.

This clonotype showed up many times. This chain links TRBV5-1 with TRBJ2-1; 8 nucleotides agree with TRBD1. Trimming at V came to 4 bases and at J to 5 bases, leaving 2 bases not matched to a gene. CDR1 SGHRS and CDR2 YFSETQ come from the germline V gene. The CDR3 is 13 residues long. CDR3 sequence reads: CASSPTGDNEQFF. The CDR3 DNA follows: TGCGCCAGCAGCCCGACAGGGGACAATGAGCAGTTCTTC.

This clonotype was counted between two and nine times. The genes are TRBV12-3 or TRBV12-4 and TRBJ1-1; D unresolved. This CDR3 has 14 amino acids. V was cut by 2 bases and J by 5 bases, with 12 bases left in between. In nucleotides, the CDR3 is TGTGCCAGCAGTTTAACCTCCGAAGGGACTGAAGCTTTCTTT. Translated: CASSLTSEGTEAFF.

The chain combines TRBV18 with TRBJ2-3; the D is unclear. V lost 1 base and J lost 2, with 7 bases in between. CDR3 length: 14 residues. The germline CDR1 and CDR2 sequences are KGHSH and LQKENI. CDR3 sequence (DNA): TGTGCCAGCTCACCACTAGACCTCACAGATACGCAGTATTTT. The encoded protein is CASSPLDLTDTQYF.

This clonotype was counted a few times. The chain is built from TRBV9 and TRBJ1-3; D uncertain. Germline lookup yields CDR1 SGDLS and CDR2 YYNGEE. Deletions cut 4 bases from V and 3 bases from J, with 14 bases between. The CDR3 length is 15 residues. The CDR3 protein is CASSPQPLYGNTIYF. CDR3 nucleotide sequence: TGTGCCAGCAGCCCACAGCCCCTCTATGGAAACACCATATATTTT.

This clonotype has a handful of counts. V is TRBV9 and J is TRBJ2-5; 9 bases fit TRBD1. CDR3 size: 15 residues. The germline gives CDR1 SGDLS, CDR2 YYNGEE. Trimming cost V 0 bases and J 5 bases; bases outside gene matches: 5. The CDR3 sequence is CASSVEGQGLETQYF. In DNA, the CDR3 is TGTGCCAGCAGCGTAGAGGGACAGGGTCTGGAGACCCAGTACTTC.

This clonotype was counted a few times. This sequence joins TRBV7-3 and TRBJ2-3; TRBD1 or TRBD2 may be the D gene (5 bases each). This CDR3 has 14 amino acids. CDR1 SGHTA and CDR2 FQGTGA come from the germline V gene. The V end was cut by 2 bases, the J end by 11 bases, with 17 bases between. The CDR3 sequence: CASSLHGTGHMQYF. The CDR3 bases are TGTGCCAGCAGCTTACACGGGACCGGACACATGCAGTATTTT.

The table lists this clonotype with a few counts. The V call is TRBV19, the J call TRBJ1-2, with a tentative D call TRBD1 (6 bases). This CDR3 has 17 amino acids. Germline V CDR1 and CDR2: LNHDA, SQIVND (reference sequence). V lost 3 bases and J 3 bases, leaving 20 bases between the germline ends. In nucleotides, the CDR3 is TGTGCCAGTAGTATCGGGCAGACACAGGGCTCGGACTATGGCTACACCTTC. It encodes CASSIGQTQGSDYGYTF.

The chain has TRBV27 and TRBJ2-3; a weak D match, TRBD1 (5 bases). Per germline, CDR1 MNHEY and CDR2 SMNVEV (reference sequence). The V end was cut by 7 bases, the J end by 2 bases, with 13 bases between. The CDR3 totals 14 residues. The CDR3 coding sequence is TGTGCCAGCAAGCAGGGCCTATACACAGATACGCAGTATTTT. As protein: CASKQGLYTDTQYF.

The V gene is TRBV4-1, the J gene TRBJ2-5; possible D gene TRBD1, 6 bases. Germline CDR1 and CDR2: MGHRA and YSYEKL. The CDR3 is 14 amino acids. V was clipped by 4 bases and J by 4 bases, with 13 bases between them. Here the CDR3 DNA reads TGCGCCAGCAGCCCCGATGCCAGGGGAGAGACCCAGTACTTC. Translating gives CASSPDARGETQYF.

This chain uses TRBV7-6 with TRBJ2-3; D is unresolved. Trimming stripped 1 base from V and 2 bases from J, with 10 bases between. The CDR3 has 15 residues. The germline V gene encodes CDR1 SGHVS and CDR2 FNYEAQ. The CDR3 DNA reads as TGTGCCAGCAGCTTAGGGTCATCCACCACAGATACGCAGTATTTT. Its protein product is CASSLGSSTTDTQYF.

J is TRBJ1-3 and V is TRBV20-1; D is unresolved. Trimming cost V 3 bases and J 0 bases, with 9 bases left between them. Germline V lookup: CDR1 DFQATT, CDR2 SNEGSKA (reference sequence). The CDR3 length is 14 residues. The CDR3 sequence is CSASRRDSGNTIYF. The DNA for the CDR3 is TGCAGTGCTAGCCGTAGGGACTCTGGAAACACCATATATTTT.

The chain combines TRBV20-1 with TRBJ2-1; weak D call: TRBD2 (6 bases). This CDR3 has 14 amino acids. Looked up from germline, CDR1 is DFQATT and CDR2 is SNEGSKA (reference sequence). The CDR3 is CSAQSGAGSHEQFF. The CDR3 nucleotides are TGCAGCGCACAATCCGGAGCGGGTTCCCATGAGCAGTTCTTC.

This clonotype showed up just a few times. The CDR3 DNA reads as TGTGCCAGCAGTTCCGTTAACTATGGCTACACCTTC. It codes for CASSSVNYGYTF. The J gene is TRBJ1-2, the V gene TRBV12-3 or TRBV12-4; D unclear. This CDR3 has 12 amino acids. V lost 4 bases, J lost 1 base, and 4 bases lay in between.

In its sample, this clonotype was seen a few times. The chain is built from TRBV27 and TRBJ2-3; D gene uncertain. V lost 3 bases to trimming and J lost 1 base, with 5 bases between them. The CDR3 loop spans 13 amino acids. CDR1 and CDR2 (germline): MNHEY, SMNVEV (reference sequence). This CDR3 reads CASSFLRTDTQYF. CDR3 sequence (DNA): TGTGCCAGCAGTTTTCTGCGCACAGATACGCAGTATTTT.

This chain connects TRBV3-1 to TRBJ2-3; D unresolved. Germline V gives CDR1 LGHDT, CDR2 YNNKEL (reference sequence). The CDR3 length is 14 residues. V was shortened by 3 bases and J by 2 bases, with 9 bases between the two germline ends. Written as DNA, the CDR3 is TGTGCCAGCAGCCAGGGCAGGCTCACAGATACGCAGTATTTT. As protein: CASSQGRLTDTQYF.

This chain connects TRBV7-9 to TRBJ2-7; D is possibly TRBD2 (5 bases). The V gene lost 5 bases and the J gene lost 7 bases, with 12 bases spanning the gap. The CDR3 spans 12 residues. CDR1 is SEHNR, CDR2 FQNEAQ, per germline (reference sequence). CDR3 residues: CASSKTPGEQYF. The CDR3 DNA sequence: TGTGCCAGCAGCAAAACTCCGGGGGAGCAGTACTTC.